These T cell receptor beta chains were read from a single sample in a study of cytomegalovirus exposure and HLA in healthy donors. TCRdb's table, derived via immunoSEQ multiplex PCR, lists solely in-frame clones and lacks some. The data hold under 85,000 clones, with roughly 75% observed a single time. Sequences were obtained from PBMCs. Receptors were obtained from a woman in her 30s in good health and CMV-seronegative. CDR3s include the opening cysteine and the closing phenylalanine or tryptophan.

>TRBV6-4
CASRGQFNSPLHF
>TRBV10-1
CASSARGGSGFRELFF
>TRBV7-9
CASSWVTAGQPQHF
>TRBV15
CATSREYRVPPPQHF
>TRBV6-5
CASMQASGNHEQYF
>TRBV4-1
CASSQGTEQFF
>TRBV29-1
CSVERQGRGTEAFF
>TRBV28
CASRVIGLPLFF
>TRBV5-4
CASSLAEFGETQYF
>TRBV28
CASSLRSNQPQHF
>TRBV4-3
CASSQGAGRTEAFF
>TRBV27
CASSRAAGVYEQYF
>TRBV28
CASSLGGTDTQYF
>TRBV30
CAWERTGGVSGNQPQHF
>TRBV13
CASSLWGGTQYF
>TRBV10-2
CASNQGGPAFF
>TRBV9
CASSETGSEQFF
>TRBV18
CASSPMTGAEAFF
>TRBV5-4
CASSLRVGENTGELFF
>TRBV30
CAWSKGAWSF
>TRBV29-1
CSVEMGGSGNTIYF
>TRBV9
CASSEMQAGNTIYF
>TRBV28
CASSLGQGGYEQYF
>TRBV2
CASSGGQANQPQHF
>TRBV25-1
CASSVDRVIDEQFF
>TRBV30
CAWRDRGHSNQPQHF
>TRBV7-8
CASSFRDRGTYEQYF
>TRBV4-1
CASSQGQLLHTEAFF
>TRBV11-2
CASSPLGREGSYEQYF
>TRBV15
CATSRAGDGYGYTF